This T cell receptor (beta chain) was sequenced for a study of blood T cells in healthy people across ages. Next came a second PCR, run for about 7 to 12 cycles, which used a sample-barcoded 5' primer along with a J-beta primer mix. TCRdb recomputed calls from the 5' RACE reads with MiXCR, one row per CDR3 protein. The sample contains roughly 1,700,000 distinct CDR3 sequences, about 30% of which appear only once. The V segment lost 2 bases and the J segment 10 bases; nucleotides outside the gene matches: 13. The CDR3 covers 16 residues. Germline lookup yields CDR1 SEHNR and CDR2 FQNEAQ (reference sequence).

The sample comprised blood. This receptor was obtained from a woman in her 30s in good health. This chain uses TRBV7-9 with TRBJ2-1; 8 positions agree with TRBD2. CDR3 sequence reads: CASSLLREGLLSEQFF. The DNA for the CDR3 is TGTGCCAGCAGCTTACTCCGGGAGGGCCTGCTTAGCGAGCAGTTCTTC. Filled out from reference TRBV7-9 and TRBJ2-1, the complete variable domain reads DTGVSQNPRHKITKRGQNVTFRCDPISEHNRLYWYRQTLGQGPEFLTYFQNEAQLEKSRLLSDRFSAERPKGSFSTLEIQRTEQGDSAMYLCASSLLREGLLSEQFFGPGTRLTVL.